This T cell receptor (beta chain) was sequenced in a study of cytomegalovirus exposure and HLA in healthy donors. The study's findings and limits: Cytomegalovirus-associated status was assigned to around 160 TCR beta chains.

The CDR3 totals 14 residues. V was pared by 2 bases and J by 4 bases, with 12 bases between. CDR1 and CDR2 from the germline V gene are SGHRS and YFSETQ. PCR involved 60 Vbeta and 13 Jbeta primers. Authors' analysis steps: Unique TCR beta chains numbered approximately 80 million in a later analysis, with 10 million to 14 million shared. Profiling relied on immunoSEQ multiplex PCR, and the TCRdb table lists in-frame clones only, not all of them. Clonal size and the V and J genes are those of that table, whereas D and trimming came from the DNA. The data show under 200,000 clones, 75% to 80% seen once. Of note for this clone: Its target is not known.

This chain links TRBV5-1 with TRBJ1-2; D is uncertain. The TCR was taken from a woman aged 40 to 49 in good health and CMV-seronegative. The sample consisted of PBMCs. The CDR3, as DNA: TGCGCCAGCAGCTTCGGAGACCCTTTCTATGGCTACACCTTC. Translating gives CASSFGDPFYGYTF.